This T cell receptor (beta chain) was documented in a study of T cell responses to AZD1222 COVID-19 vaccine. Trimming took 0 bases from V and 5 from J; bases not matched to a gene: 13. The CDR3 contains 18 residues. Per germline, CDR1 LGHDT and CDR2 YNNKEL (reference sequence). Assay used: immunoSEQ multiplex PCR; TCRdb lists only in-frame clones, some missing. In the table there are about 100,000 clones, roughly 90% of which are singletons. The TCR originated in an adult in good health. The sequencing used peripheral blood, collected on day 0 of AZD1222 vaccination. The chain employs TRBV3-1 (or the pseudogene TRBV3-2) and TRBJ2-1; 7 bases fit TRBD2. CDR3: CASSQDLSVGLADNEQFF. The CDR3 bases are TGTGCCAGCAGCCAAGATCTATCGGTAGGGCTAGCGGACAATGAGCAGTTCTTC.